This T cell receptor (beta chain) originates from a study of blood T cell repertoires in COVID-19. Study background: Whether acute or convalescent, the COVID-19 samples came from the United States, Italy and Spain. Nucleic acid was either cDNA or gDNA, and it came from T cells, B-cell-depleted T cells, or PBMCs.

V lost 1 base to trimming and J lost 7 bases, with 14 bases between them. CDR1 is SNHLY, CDR2 FYNNEI, per germline. The CDR3 is made up of 15 amino acids. Original processing methods: From reference gene primer amplification, estimates of nucleated cell counts were derived. Clones were sequenced by immunoSEQ multiplex PCR, and TCRdb holds only the in-frame ones, with some missing. V and J calls and clone size are those listed in that table; D and trimming were worked out from the DNA. The sample has about 190,000 clones, 70% to 90% seen once. The chain combines TRBV2 with TRBJ2-1, with D unresolved. Sequencing used peripheral blood. The sequence derives from a woman under 40 with acute or convalescent COVID-19. The CDR3 protein is CASSEGVGRFNEQFF. For the CDR3, the DNA is TGTGCCAGCAGTGAAGGAGTCGGTCGTTTTAATGAGCAGTTCTTC.